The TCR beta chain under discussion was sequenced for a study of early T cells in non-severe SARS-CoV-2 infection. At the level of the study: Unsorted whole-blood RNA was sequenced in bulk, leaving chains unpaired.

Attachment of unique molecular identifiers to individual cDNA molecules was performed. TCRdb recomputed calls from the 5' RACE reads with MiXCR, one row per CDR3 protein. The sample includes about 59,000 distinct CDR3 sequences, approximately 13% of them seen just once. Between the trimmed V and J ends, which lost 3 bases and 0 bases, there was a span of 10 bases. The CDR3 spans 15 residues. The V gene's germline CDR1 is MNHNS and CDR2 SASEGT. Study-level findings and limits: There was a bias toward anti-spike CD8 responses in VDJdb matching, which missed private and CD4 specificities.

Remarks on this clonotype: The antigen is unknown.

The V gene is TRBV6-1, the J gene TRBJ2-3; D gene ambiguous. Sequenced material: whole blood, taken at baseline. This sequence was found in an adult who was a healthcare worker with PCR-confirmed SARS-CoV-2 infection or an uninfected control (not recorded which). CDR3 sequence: CASSDPGFSTDTQYF. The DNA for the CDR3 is TGTGCCAGCAGTGACCCGGGTTTCAGCACAGATACGCAGTATTTT.